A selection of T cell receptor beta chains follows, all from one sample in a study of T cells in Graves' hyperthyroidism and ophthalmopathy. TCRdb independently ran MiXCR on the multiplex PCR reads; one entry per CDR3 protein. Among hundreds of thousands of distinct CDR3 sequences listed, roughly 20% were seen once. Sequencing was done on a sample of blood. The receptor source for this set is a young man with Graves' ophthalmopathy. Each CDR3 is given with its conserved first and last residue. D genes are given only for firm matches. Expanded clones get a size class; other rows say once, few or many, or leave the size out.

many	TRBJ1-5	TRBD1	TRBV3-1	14	TGTGCCAGCAGCCAACCAGGGGGGAATCAGCCCCAGCATTTT	CASSQPGGNQPQHF
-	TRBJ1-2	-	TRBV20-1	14	TGCAGTGCTTACCGTGGCGGTTCTAACTATGGCTACACCTTC	CSAYRGGSNYGYTF
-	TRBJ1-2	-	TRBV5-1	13	TGCGCCAGCAGCTTGGACATAAACTATGGCTACACCTTC	CASSLDINYGYTF
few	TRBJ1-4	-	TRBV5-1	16	TGCGCCAGCAGCTTGGATCGGGGGCGAACTAATGAAAAACTGTTTTTT	CASSLDRGRTNEKLFF
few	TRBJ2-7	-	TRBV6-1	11	TGTGCCAGCGGGGCGTCCTACGAGCAGTACTTC	CASGASYEQYF
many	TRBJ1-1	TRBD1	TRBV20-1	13	TGCAGTGCTAGAGCGAACCGGGACAGTGAAGCTTTCTTT	CSARANRDSEAFF
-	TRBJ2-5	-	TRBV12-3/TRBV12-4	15	TGTGCCAGCAGTTTCGAGAACGGTCTAAAAGAGACCCAGTACTTC	CASSFENGLKETQYF
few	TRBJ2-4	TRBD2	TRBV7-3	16	TGTGCCAGCAGCCCCCGCGGGGGGAGGTCTTCGGACATTCAGTACTTC	CASSPRGGRSSDIQYF
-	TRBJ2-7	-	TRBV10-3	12	TGTGCCATCAGTGAGGGTCCGTGGGAGCAGTACTTC	CAISEGPWEQYF
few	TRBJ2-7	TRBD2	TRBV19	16	TGTGCCAGTAGTATAAGTGTGGCGGGGGATGGCTACGAGCAGTACTTC	CASSISVAGDGYEQYF
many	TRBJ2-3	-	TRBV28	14	TGTGCCAGCAGTCCCGGGAGAATCACAGATACGCAGTATTTT	CASSPGRITDTQYF
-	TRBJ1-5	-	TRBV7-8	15	TGTGCCAGCAGCTTAGTTCTGGGGTCCGGACAGCCCCAGCATTTT	CASSLVLGSGQPQHF
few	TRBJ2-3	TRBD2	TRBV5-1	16	TGCGCCAGCAGCTTGGAAGGCGGGAGGGCTGTAGATACGCAGTATTTT	CASSLEGGRAVDTQYF
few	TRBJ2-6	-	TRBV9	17	TGTGCCAGCAGCGTAGTTAGCGGACCCTCTGGGGCCAACGTCCTGACTTTC	CASSVVSGPSGANVLTF
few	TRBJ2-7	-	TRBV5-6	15	TGTGCCAGCAGCCCGGGTCGATCTAGGCTCGACGAGCAGTACTTC	CASSPGRSRLDEQYF
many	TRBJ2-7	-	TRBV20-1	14	TGCAGTGCTCCACGTTCCGGCATGACGCACGAGCAGTACTTC	CSAPRSGMTHEQYF
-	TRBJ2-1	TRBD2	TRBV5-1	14	TGCGCCAGCAGCCGAGCGGGAGGGCCCGGTGGTGAGTTCTTC	CASSRAGGPGGEFF
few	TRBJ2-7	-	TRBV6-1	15	TGTGCCAGCAGTGAAGCCTTCGGGGCGCGGTACGAGCAGTACTTC	CASSEAFGARYEQYF
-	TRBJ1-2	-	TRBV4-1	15	TGCGCCAGCAGCCAAGATCGTCGAGGGTTAGGAGGCTACACCTTC	CASSQDRRGLGGYTF
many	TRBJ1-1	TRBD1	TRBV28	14	TGTGCCAGCAGCTCGGGACAGGGGAACACTGAAGCTTTCTTT	CASSSGQGNTEAFF
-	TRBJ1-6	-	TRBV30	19	TGTGCCTGGAGAATGGTTCCTGTAAGGAGAGGGGTTATTGATTCACCCCTCCACTTT	CAWRMVPVRRGVIDSPLHF
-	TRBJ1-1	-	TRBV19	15	TGTGCCAGTAGTTCGTTGGACAGTATAAACACTGAAGCTTTCTTT	CASSSLDSINTEAFF
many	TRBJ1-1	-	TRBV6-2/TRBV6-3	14	TGTGCCAGCAGTCGTGGACGTTTGAACACTGAAGCTTTCTTT	CASSRGRLNTEAFF
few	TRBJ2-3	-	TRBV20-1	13	TGCAGTGCTAGCACGCGGGTCGCAGATACGCAGTATTTT	CSASTRVADTQYF
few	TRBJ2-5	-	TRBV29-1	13	TGCAGCGTTGAAGAAAGTGCCGGGGAGACCCAGTACTTC	CSVEESAGETQYF
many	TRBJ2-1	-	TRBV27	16	TGTGCCAGCAGTTTATTGGCGGGGCGCTCCTACAATGAGCAGTTCTTC	CASSLLAGRSYNEQFF
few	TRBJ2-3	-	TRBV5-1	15	TGCGCCAGCAGCTTGGAAGCGGAGAGGATAGATACGCAGTATTTT	CASSLEAERIDTQYF
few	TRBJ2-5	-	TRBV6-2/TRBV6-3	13	TGTGCCAGCAGAGTGGGGATTGCGGAGACCCAGTACTTC	CASRVGIAETQYF
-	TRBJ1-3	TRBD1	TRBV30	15	TGTGCCTGGGGGTTTATCCGACAGGGGGGAAACACCATATATTTT	CAWGFIRQGGNTIYF
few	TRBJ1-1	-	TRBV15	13	TGTGCCACCAGCAGAGATTTTTCAGTCGGAGCTTTCTTT	CATSRDFSVGAFF
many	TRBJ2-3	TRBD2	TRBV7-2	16	TGTGCCAGCAGCTTAGAATGGACTAGCGGGTTGTATACGCAGTATTTT	CASSLEWTSGLYTQYF
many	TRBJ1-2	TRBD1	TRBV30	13	TGTGCCTGGACGAAAGGGGGCGGCTATGGCTACACCTTC	CAWTKGGGYGYTF
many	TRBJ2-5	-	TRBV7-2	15	TGTGCCAGCAGCCCACAGGGTAGGGTCCGAGAGACCCAGTACTTC	CASSPQGRVRETQYF
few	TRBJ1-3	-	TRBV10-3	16	TGTGCCATCAGTGAGGTGGAGGTGGTCTCTGGAAACACCATATATTTT	CAISEVEVVSGNTIYF
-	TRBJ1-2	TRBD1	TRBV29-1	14	TGCAGCGGTTTGGGACAGGGGGTCGACTATGGCTACACCTTC	CSGLGQGVDYGYTF
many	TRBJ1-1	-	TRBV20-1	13	TGCAGTGCTAGACCCCCGGTGAACACTGAAGCTTTCTTT	CSARPPVNTEAFF
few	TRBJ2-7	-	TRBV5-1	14	TGCGCCAGCAGCTTGCGAGGGGTCGTCAACGAGCAGTACTTC	CASSLRGVVNEQYF
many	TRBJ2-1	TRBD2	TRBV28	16	TGTGCCAGCAGTTACCTCGGACTAGCGGGAGGGAATGAGCAGTTCTTC	CASSYLGLAGGNEQFF
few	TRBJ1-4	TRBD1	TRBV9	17	TGTGCCAGCAGCGTGACCGGGACAGGGCCTTCTAATGAAAAACTGTTTTTT	CASSVTGTGPSNEKLFF
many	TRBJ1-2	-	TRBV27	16	TGTGCCAGCAGTCCCATGGGGGGGGGCGTTAACTATGGCTACACCTTC	CASSPMGGGVNYGYTF
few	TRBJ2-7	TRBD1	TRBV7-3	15	TGTGCCAGCAGCGCGACCGGGACAGGGCCCTACGAGCAGTACTTC	CASSATGTGPYEQYF
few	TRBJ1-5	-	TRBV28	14	TGTGCCAGCAGTTTAACGTCCTTCAATCAGCCCCAGCATTTT	CASSLTSFNQPQHF
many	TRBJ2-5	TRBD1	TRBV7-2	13	TGTGCCAGCAGCGACAGGGGGCTGGGGACCCAGTACTTC	CASSDRGLGTQYF
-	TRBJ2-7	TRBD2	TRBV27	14	TGTGCCAGCAGTTACAGCGGGGACTCCTACGAGCAGTACTTC	CASSYSGDSYEQYF
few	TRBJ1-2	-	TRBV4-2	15	TGTGCCAGCAGCCCCCCCTCTCCCCTTAACTATGGCTACACCTTC	CASSPPSPLNYGYTF
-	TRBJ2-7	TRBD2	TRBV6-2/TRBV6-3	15	TGTGCCAGCAGTTACACTAGCGGGAGGGCCTACGAGCAGTACTTC	CASSYTSGRAYEQYF
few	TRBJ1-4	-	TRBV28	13	TGTGCCAGCAGACGAGGGGAACCTGAAAAACTGTTTTTT	CASRRGEPEKLFF
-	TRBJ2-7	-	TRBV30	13	TGTGCCTGGAGTGTAGGGGATTCCCACGAGCAGTACTTC	CAWSVGDSHEQYF
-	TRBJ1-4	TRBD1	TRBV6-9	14	TGTGCCAGCAGTTCCCAGACAGGGAACGAAAAACTGTTTTTT	CASSSQTGNEKLFF
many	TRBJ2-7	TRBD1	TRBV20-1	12	TGCAGTGCCTGGGACAGACCCTACGAGCAGTACTTC	CSAWDRPYEQYF
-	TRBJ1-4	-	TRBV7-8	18	TGTGCCAGCAGCCACGTTTATCGAGGTTATGCGACTAATGAAAAACTGTTTTTT	CASSHVYRGYATNEKLFF
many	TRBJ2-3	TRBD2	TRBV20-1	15	TGCAGTGCTAGATCCGCTAGCGGAAGCACAGATACGCAGTATTTT	CSARSASGSTDTQYF
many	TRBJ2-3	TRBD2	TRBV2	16	TGTGCCAGCAGTGAAGCACTAGCGGGAGTTGATGATACGCAGTATTTT	CASSEALAGVDDTQYF
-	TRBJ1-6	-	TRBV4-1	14	TGCGCCAGCAGCCAAATCGGACCTCATTCACCCCTCCACTTT	CASSQIGPHSPLHF
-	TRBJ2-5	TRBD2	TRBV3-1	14	TGTGCCAGCAGCCCCCGGGGGGGGTATGGGACCCAGTACTTC	CASSPRGGYGTQYF
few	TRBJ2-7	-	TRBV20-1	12	TGCAGTGCACCGGACTACGCCTACGAGCAGTACTTC	CSAPDYAYEQYF
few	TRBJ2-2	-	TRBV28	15	TGTGCCAGCAGCCGGGAGCGGGCGAACACCGGGGAGCTGTTTTTT	CASSRERANTGELFF